Here is one TCR beta chain with its context. This sample is part of a study of cytomegalovirus exposure and HLA in healthy donors. Primers for the PCR totalled 60 Vbeta and 13 Jbeta. Clones were sequenced by immunoSEQ multiplex PCR, and TCRdb holds only the in-frame ones, with some missing. In the table there are 100,000 to 150,000 clones, roughly 77% of which are singletons. The CDR3 has 14 residues. V was cut by 1 base and J by 4 bases, with 11 bases left in between. Germline values: CDR1 MGHRA, CDR2 YSYEKL. The J gene is TRBJ2-7, the V gene TRBV4-1, with D possibly matching TRBD2 (5 bases). Sequenced: PBMCs. The clonotype originates from a man between 25 and 39 years old in good health and CMV-seronegative. The CDR3 here is CASSQVVGIYEQYF. Here the CDR3 DNA reads TGCGCCAGCAGCCAAGTCGTCGGGATATACGAGCAGTACTTC.